This T cell receptor beta chain came from a study of CD8 T cells in ankylosing spondylitis. Study-level points and caveats: Characteristic of ankylosing spondylitis blood, it appeared, was a TCR beta motif comprising about eight highly homologous variants. Matched synovial fluid from ankylosing spondylitis patients was reported to be enriched for disease-linked clones.

Researchers built TCR beta libraries using quantitative 5'-RACE with molecular barcodes. TCRdb reprocessed the 5' RACE reads via MiXCR and lists one record per CDR3 protein. The sample has about 340,000 distinct CDR3 sequences, roughly 22% seen once. As regards this clonotype: What it binds is not known.

The sequencing input was blood, either unsorted or a sorted T cell fraction (not recorded which). The TCR sequence derives from a male donor with ankylosing spondylitis or in good health (not recorded which).

CDR3 sequence: CASSLSTGRETYEQYF. CDR3 DNA sequence: TGTGCCAGCAGCTTATCGACAGGGAGAGAGACCTACGAGCAGTACTTC. The rearrangement uses TRBV7-9 and TRBJ2-7; 7 bases are a match to TRBD1. CDR1 and CDR2 (germline): SEHNR, FQNEAQ (reference sequence). CDR3 length: 16 residues. The J segment lost 2 bases and the V segment lost 2 bases, leaving 9 bases of the junction unmatched.